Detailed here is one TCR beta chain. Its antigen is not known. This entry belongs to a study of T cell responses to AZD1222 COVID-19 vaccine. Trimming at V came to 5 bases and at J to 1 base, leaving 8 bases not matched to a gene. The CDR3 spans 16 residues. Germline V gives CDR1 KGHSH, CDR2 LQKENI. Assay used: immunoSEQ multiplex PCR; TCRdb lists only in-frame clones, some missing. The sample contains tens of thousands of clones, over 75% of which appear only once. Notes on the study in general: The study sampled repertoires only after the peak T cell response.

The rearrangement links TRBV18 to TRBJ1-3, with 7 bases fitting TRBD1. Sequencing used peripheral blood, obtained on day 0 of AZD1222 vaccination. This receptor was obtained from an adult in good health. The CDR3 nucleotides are TGTGCCAGCTCATCCAAATCACAGGGGTCTGGAAACACCATATATTTT. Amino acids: CASSSKSQGSGNTIYF.